These T cell receptor beta chains were read from a single sample in a study of cytomegalovirus exposure and HLA in healthy donors. This table comes from immunoSEQ multiplex PCR, and its TCRdb copy is limited to in-frame clones, with some not included. Among about 130,000 clones listed, approximately 84% were seen once. What was sequenced was PBMCs. Receptors originate from a boy aged 2 to 10 in good health and CMV-seronegative. Each CDR3 is given with its conserved first and last residue. D genes are given only for firm matches. Clone size is shown for a subset of rows, as once, few, many or a class of expanded clone.

>NA|TRBV10-3|TRBJ1-2|TRBD1
CAISPGTGGWGYTF
TGTGCCATCAGTCCCGGGACAGGGGGCTGGGGCTACACCTTC
>NA|TRBV27|TRBJ2-5|NA
CASSFLRVYHQETQYF
TGTGCCAGCAGTTTTTTAAGAGTGTACCACCAAGAGACCCAGTACTTC
>NA|TRBV2|TRBJ2-2|TRBD2
CASKVAGEVTGELFF
TGTGCCAGCAAGGTAGCGGGAGAGGTGACCGGGGAGCTGTTTTTT
>NA|TRBV7-8|TRBJ1-4|NA
CASSPVNEKLFF
TGTGCCAGCAGCCCTGTGAATGAAAAACTGTTTTTT
>NA|TRBV6-5|TRBJ1-1|NA
CASSYEVHREAFF
TGTGCCAGCAGTTACGAAGTTCACAGGGAAGCTTTCTTT
>few|TRBV4-3|TRBJ1-3|TRBD1
CASSPAGTGTGNTIYF
TGCGCCAGCAGCCCGGCCGGGACAGGCACTGGAAACACCATATATTTT
>NA|TRBV5-6|TRBJ2-7|TRBD1
CASSSRDRGVYEQYF
TGTGCCAGCAGCTCCCGGGACAGGGGGGTTTACGAGCAGTACTTC
>NA|TRBV6-4|TRBJ1-1|NA
CASRGTAFTNTEAFF
TGTGCCAGCAGGGGGACTGCCTTTACGAACACTGAAGCTTTCTTT
>NA|TRBV6-4|TRBJ2-1|TRBD2
CASSELAENYNEQFF
TGTGCCAGCAGTGAGCTAGCGGAGAATTACAATGAGCAGTTCTTC
>NA|TRBV4-1|TRBJ1-5|NA
CASSQGGNQPQHF
TGCGCCAGCAGCCAGGGGGGGAATCAGCCCCAGCATTTT
>NA|TRBV7-2|TRBJ2-1|TRBD2
CASSAAGLAGVNEQFF
TGTGCCAGCAGCGCGGCGGGACTAGCGGGAGTCAATGAGCAGTTCTTC
>NA|TRBV28|TRBJ2-7|NA
CASSFGFHEQYF
TGTGCCAGCAGTTTCGGTTTCCACGAGCAGTACTTC
>NA|TRBV7-9|TRBJ2-3|TRBD2
CASSPGTSGRTDTQYF
TGTGCCAGCAGCCCGGGGACTAGCGGGAGGACAGATACGCAGTATTTT
>NA|TRBV19|TRBJ2-1|TRBD2
CAIGTSGYNEQFF
TGTGCAATCGGGACTAGCGGTTACAATGAGCAGTTCTTC
>NA|TRBV7-2|TRBJ1-2|NA
CASSSQGGEPWYGYTF
TGTGCCAGCAGCTCTCAGGGAGGGGAGCCCTGGTATGGCTACACCTTC
>once|TRBV25-1|TRBJ2-5|NA
CASSESGQSRGTQYF
TGTGCCAGCAGTGAATCTGGACAGTCCCGAGGGACCCAGTACTTC
>NA|TRBV7-3|TRBJ2-7|NA
CASSLSGQPYVEQYF
TGTGCCAGCAGCTTAAGCGGGCAGCCCTACGTAGAGCAGTACTTC
>NA|TRBV5-6|TRBJ1-1|TRBD1
CASSPGQGYTEAFF
TGTGCCAGCAGCCCCGGACAGGGATACACTGAAGCTTTCTTT
>NA|TRBV11-1|TRBJ1-2|TRBD1
CASSTGQGHGYTF
TGTGCCAGCAGCACTGGACAGGGTCATGGCTACACCTTC
>few|TRBV4-2|TRBJ2-5|TRBD2
CASSQTTENGGVETQYF
TGTGCCAGCAGCCAAACTACAGAGAACGGGGGGGTTGAGACCCAGTACTTC
>NA|TRBV10-2|TRBJ2-1|TRBD2
CASKGLAGGEEFF
TGCGCCAGCAAGGGGCTAGCGGGAGGAGAAGAGTTCTTC
>NA|TRBV2|TRBJ1-1|NA
CASRNPGRPGDTEAFF
TGTGCCAGCAGAAATCCGGGACGTCCAGGGGACACTGAAGCTTTCTTT
>NA|TRBV13|TRBJ1-1|TRBD1
CAGIGQGVTEAFF
TGTGCCGGCATCGGACAGGGGGTTACTGAAGCTTTCTTT
>NA|TRBV7-3|TRBJ2-6|NA
CASSPRSGANVLTF
TGTGCCAGCAGCCCTCGCTCTGGGGCCAACGTCCTGACTTTC